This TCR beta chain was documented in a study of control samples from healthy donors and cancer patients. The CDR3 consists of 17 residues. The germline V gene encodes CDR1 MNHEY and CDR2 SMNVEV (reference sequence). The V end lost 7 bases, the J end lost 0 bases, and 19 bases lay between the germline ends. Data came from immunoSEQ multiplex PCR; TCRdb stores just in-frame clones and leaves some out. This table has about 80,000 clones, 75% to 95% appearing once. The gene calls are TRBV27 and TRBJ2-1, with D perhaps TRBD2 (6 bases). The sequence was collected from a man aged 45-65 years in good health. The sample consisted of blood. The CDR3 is CASNQGLPTSSYNEQFF. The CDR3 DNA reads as TGTGCCAGCAACCAGGGACTTCCTACGAGCTCCTACAATGAGCAGTTCTTC.